This entry lists 22 T cell receptor beta chains sequenced from one sample in a study of cytomegalovirus exposure and HLA in healthy donors. PCR amplification relied on 60 Vbeta primers (plus 13 Jbeta primers). Libraries were prepared by immunoSEQ multiplex PCR; TCRdb keeps only in-frame clonotypes and omits some of them. The table lists fewer than 250,000 clones, roughly 80% of them singletons, with approximately 1.5% in the top ten. The sample comprised PBMCs. The receptors shown here come from a young woman in good health and CMV-seronegative.

The CDR3 loop is CASSYSNDARGGYTF. For the CDR3, the DNA is TGTGCCAGCAGTTACTCGAATGACGCTAGGGGTGGCTACACCTTC. This chain joins TRBV6-6 and TRBJ1-2, with D tentatively TRBD1 (5 bases). V dropped 0 bases and J dropped 7 bases, with 15 bases sitting between them. Germline values: CDR1 MNHNY, CDR2 SVGAGI (reference sequence). The CDR3 totals 15 residues.

The V and J genes are TRBV7-2 and TRBJ2-1, with TRBD2 identical over 8 bases. Trimming removed 1 base from V and 5 bases from J; junction bases left unmatched: 4. This CDR3 is built from 15 residues. Germline V CDR1 and CDR2: SGHTA, FQGNSA. Here the CDR3 DNA reads TGTGCCAGCAGCTTAGGTATAGCGGGGAACAATGAGCAGTTCTTC. Its protein product is CASSLGIAGNNEQFF.

The V call is TRBV19, the J call TRBJ2-1; D gene unclear. The CDR3 has 12 amino acids. V lost 6 bases, J lost 8 bases, and 11 bases lay in between. Germline lookup yields CDR1 LNHDA and CDR2 SQIVND (reference sequence). DNA of the CDR3: TGTGCCAGTAGGACTGCAGCACATGAGCAGTTCTTC. This codes for CASRTAAHEQFF.

V and J are TRBV28 and TRBJ1-1; no definite D call. Trimming removed 6 bases from V and 5 bases from J, with 13 bases in between. Per the germline V gene, CDR1 is MDHEN and CDR2 is SYDVKM. CDR3 size: 13 residues. Written as DNA, the CDR3 is TGTGCCAGCAGCGACGGAGAAGGAACTGAAGCTTTCTTT. Protein sequence: CASSDGEGTEAFF.

The chain has TRBV21-1 and TRBJ1-3. TRBV21-1 is marked as a pseudogene. The CDR3 has 15 amino acids. The CDR3 bases are TGTGCCAGCAGCAAACGCTTTCGCGCCGGAAACACCATATATTTT. The encoded protein is CASSKRFRAGNTIYF.

The chain employs TRBV13 and TRBJ1-6, with D possibly matching TRBD1 (5 bases). CDR1 and CDR2 from the germline V gene are PRHDT and FYEKMQ (reference sequence). The CDR3 consists of 15 residues. Trimming took off 4 bases at V and 9 bases at J, with 16 bases between the two ends. The CDR3 DNA reads TGTGCCAGCAGCTCCGGGACTAATATAGCTTCACCCCTCCACTTT. Encoded protein: CASSSGTNIASPLHF.

The CDR3: CASSEPTGRRTEAFF. CDR3 in DNA: TGCGCCAGCAGTGAGCCGACAGGGCGGCGAACTGAAGCTTTCTTT. V usage is TRBV10-2 and J usage is TRBJ1-1, with 7 bases that match TRBD1. With 2 bases clipped from V and 5 bases from J, the junction kept 8 bases outside the gene matches. The CDR3 is 15 amino acids. Germline-derived CDR1 and CDR2 are WSHSY and SAAADI.

This clone has just one count. CDR3 protein: CASSGRGDTQYF. DNA of the CDR3: TGTGCCAGCAGTGGCAGGGGGGATACGCAGTATTTT. The rearrangement links TRBV6-1 to TRBJ2-3; 7 nucleotides align to TRBD1. The CDR3 length is 12 residues. V lost 4 bases and J lost 6; bases outside the gene matches: 1. Per germline, CDR1 MNHNS and CDR2 SASEGT.

The chain employs TRBV9 and TRBJ1-2; 7 nucleotides line up with TRBD1. V shed 4 bases and J 8 bases; nucleotides not matched to a gene: 14. Germline lookup yields CDR1 SGDLS and CDR2 YYNGEE. This CDR3 region has 15 residues. The CDR3 spells CASSPFTDRVGGYTF. The CDR3, as DNA: TGTGCCAGCAGCCCCTTCACTGACAGGGTCGGAGGCTACACCTTC.

This chain links TRBV5-1 with TRBJ2-2, with a possible D match to TRBD2 (5 bases). The CDR3 runs 14 residues. Germline CDR1 reads SGHRS; CDR2 reads YFSETQ. V lost 3 bases and J lost 1, with 7 bases in between. Here the CDR3 DNA reads TGCGCCAGCAGCTCCCGGGGGAACACCGGGGAGCTGTTTTTT. Translated: CASSSRGNTGELFF.

The chain combines TRBV14 with TRBJ2-2, with 10 positions matching TRBD2. After removal of 0 bases from V and 5 bases from J, the junction contained 6 bases not matched to a gene. This CDR3 contains 17 residues. Per germline, CDR1 SGHDN and CDR2 FVKESK. CDR3 amino acids: CASSQDRLAGDTGELFF. CDR3 DNA sequence: TGTGCCAGCAGCCAAGATCGGCTAGCGGGAGATACCGGGGAGCTGTTTTTT. The complete variable domain, with remaining parts taken from reference TRBV14 and TRBJ2-2, reads EAGVTQFPSHSVIEKGQTVTLRCDPISGHDNLYWYRRVMGKEIKFLLHFVKESKQDESGMPNNRFLAERTGGTYSTLKVQPAELEDSGVYFCASSQDRLAGDTGELFFGEGSRLTVL.

The chain uses TRBV7-9 and TRBJ1-6, with D possibly being TRBD1 (6 bases). Germline CDR1 SEHNR, CDR2 FQNEAQ (reference sequence). The CDR3 is 16 amino acids. CDR3 amino acids: CAIGGSRESYNSPLHF. The DNA for the CDR3 is TGTGCTATTGGGGGCAGCAGAGAGTCCTATAATTCACCCCTCCACTTT.

The J gene is TRBJ2-7, the V gene TRBV5-1; TRBD2 matches 11 bases. Germline V lookup: CDR1 SGHRS, CDR2 YFSETQ. The CDR3 covers 15 residues. J was trimmed by 1 base and V by 5 bases; bases with no gene match: 5. The CDR3 is CASSWGLAASYEQYF. CDR3 in DNA: TGCGCCAGCAGTTGGGGACTAGCGGCGTCCTACGAGCAGTACTTC.

V is TRBV28 and J is TRBJ2-4, with 8 bases matching TRBD1. Germline V gene sequence: CDR1 MDHEN, CDR2 SYDVKM. The CDR3 is made up of 17 amino acids. The junction had 14 bases not matched to a gene; V was cut back by 8 bases and J by 2 bases. In nucleotides, the CDR3 is TGTGCCAGCGGACAGGGCGTTGGGGTATTAACCAAAAACATTCAGTACTTC. Protein product: CASGQGVGVLTKNIQYF.

The gene calls are TRBV6-5 and TRBJ1-1, with 7 bases aligning to TRBD1. Germline assignment: CDR1 MNHEY and CDR2 SVGAGI. The ends lost 6 bases at V and 7 bases at J; junction bases unmatched: 5. The CDR3 length is 12 residues. CDR3 residues: CASSPTGVEAFF. In DNA form, the CDR3 reads TGTGCCAGCAGCCCCACAGGGGTTGAAGCTTTCTTT.

The chain carries TRBV6-6 and TRBJ1-3; maybe TRBD1 (5 bases). CDR3 length: 16 residues. Germline V gene data show CDR1 as MNHNY and CDR2 as SVGAGI (reference sequence). The V and J ends lost 7 bases and 0 bases respectively, with 16 bases between them. CDR3 DNA sequence: TGTGCCAGCACCCAACAGGCGATAGTCTCTGGAAACACCATATATTTT. Amino acid sequence: CASTQQAIVSGNTIYF.

The rearrangement uses TRBV5-5 and TRBJ1-4; a possible D gene is TRBD1 (6 bases). Between the trimmed V and J ends, which lost 0 bases and 7 bases, there was a span of 10 bases. The CDR3 is 14 amino acids. The germline gives CDR1 SGHKS, CDR2 YYEKEE (reference sequence). The CDR3 loop is CASSLGGPTEKLFF. The CDR3 DNA reads TGTGCCAGCAGCTTGGGGGGGCCCACTGAAAAACTGTTTTTT.

The rearrangement links TRBV18 to TRBJ2-5; 16 nucleotides match TRBD2. Germline CDR1 reads KGHSH; CDR2 reads LQKENI. The ends lost 3 bases at V and 5 bases at J; junction bases unmatched: 6. CDR3 size: 17 residues. In DNA, the CDR3 is TGTGCCAGCTCACCCCTGGGACTAGCGGGAGGGTCGGAGACCCAGTACTTC. It encodes CASSPLGLAGGSETQYF. Full variable domain (remainder filled in from reference TRBV18 and TRBJ2-5): NAGVMQNPRHLVRRRGQEARLRCSPMKGHSHVYWYRQLPEEGLKFMVYLQKENIIDESGMPKERFSAEFPKEGPSILRIQQVVRGDSAAYFCASSPLGLAGGSETQYFGPGTRLLVL.

This clone was detected a few times. CDR3 bases: TGCAGCCTGAGCGGCCAGCGGGAGCGCCCTGGCAATGAGCAGTTCTTC. Protein: CSLSGQRERPGNEQFF. The chain recombines TRBV29-1 with TRBJ2-1, with 8 bases identical to TRBD2. Trimming cost V 8 bases and J 6 bases; bases outside gene matches: 18. The V gene's germline CDR1 is SQVTM and CDR2 ANQGSEA. The CDR3 is 16 residues long.

The CDR3 nucleotides read TGTGCCAGCAGTTTCGGACTAGCGGGAATAACTAGCACAGATACGCAGTATTTT. Protein product: CASSFGLAGITSTDTQYF. This chain links TRBV28 with TRBJ2-3; 12 positions match TRBD2. Per the germline V gene, CDR1 is MDHEN and CDR2 is SYDVKM. The CDR3 has 18 amino acids. After removal of 3 bases from V and 0 bases from J, the junction contained 7 bases not matched to a gene.

CDR3 DNA: TGTGCCAGCAGCCCTGAAGTAGGACAGTTCAATCAGCCCCAGCATTTT. Its protein is CASSPEVGQFNQPQHF. This sequence joins TRBV7-9 and TRBJ1-5; TRBD1 might be the D (6 bases). V was pared by 5 bases and J by 3 bases, with 17 bases between. The CDR3 sequence is 16 residues long. Germline V gene lookup returns CDR1 SEHNR and CDR2 FQNEAQ (reference sequence).

The rearrangement joins TRBV29-1 to TRBJ1-2; 10 nucleotides agree with TRBD1. Germline lookup yields CDR1 SQVTM and CDR2 ANQGSEA. This CDR3 has 13 amino acids. V was clipped by 3 bases and J by 4 bases; unmatched bases: 2. Written as DNA, the CDR3 is TGCAGCGTTGACAGGACAGGGGGCTATGGCTACACCTTC. Amino acid sequence: CSVDRTGGYGYTF. Supplemented by reference TRBV29-1 and TRBJ1-2, the full variable domain reads SAVISQKPSRDICQRGTSLTIQCQVDSQVTMMFWYRQQPGQSLTLIATANQGSEATYESGFVIDKFPISRPNLTFSTLTVSNMSPEDSSIYLCSVDRTGGYGYTFGSGTRLTVV.